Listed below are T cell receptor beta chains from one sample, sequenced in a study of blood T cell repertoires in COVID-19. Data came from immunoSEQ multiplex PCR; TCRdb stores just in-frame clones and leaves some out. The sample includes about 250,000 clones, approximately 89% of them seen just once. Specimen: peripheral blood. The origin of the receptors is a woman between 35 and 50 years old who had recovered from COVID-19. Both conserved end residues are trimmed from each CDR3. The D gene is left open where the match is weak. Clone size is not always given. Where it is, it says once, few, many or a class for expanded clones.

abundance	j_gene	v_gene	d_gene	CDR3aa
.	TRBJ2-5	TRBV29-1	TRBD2	SVSSSGQETQY
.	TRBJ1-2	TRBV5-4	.	ASSSGSGYT
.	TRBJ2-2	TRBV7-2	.	ASSQDGAGELF
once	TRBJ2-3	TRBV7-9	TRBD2	ASSLDSGSTDTQY
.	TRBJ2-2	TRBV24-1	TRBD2	ATSDGVSGRNGELF
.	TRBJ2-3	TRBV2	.	ASSEILSITDTQY
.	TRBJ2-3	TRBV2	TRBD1	AMRDRGQTDTQY
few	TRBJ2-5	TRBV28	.	ASSLSGLETQY
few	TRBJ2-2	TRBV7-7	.	ASSLTSGGTGELF
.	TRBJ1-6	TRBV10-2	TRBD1	ASTAGGLGSPLH
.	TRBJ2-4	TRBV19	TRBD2	ASTQRAGRGAKNIQY
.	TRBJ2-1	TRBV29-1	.	SVDEQGRSYNEQF
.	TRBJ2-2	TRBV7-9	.	ASSKRSGELF
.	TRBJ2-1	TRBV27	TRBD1	ASVGDRGYNEQF
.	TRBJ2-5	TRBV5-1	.	ASSFAGAGPGTQY
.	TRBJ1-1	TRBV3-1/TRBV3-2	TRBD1	ASSQASGTGEAF
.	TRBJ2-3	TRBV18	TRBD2	ASSPPGLAKDTQY
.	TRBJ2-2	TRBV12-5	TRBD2	ASGYSISGTSGRAVTGELF
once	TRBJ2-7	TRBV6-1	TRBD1	ASSEPGQGVNEQY
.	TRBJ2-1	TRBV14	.	ASSQVWRGPYNEQF
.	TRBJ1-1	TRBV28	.	ASSLSVGGEAF
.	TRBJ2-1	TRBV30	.	AWAGDNNEQF
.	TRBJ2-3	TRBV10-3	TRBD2	AISGLADTDTQY
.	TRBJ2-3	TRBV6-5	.	ASTRSGITMDTQY
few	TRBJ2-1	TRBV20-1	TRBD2	SASNAGEDNEQF
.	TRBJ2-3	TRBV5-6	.	ASSPNTDTQY
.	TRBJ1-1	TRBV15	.	ATSRDLTEAF